The present TCR beta chain was sequenced within a study of metastatic and nonmetastatic thyroid tumors. Study overall: Repertoire comparison spanned blood and tumor or nodule tissue of malignant and benign thyroid patients. Study outcomes and limitations: TCR beta diversity was reportedly significantly higher in malignant thyroid tumors than benign nodules, in blood and tumor.

This clone was counted ten times or more. Antigen specificity is unknown. Every patient was untreated before thyroid surgery. In the original workflow: Between-group CDR3 differences, defined by clinicopathological status, yielded a distant-metastasis classifier for papillary thyroid cancer. TCRdb re-processed the PCR reads through MiXCR. It is TCRdb's table, rather than the study itself, that gives the V and J calls and clone size. The table has 25,000 to 30,000 clones, around 15% seen once. The source is a female donor with papillary thyroid cancer or a benign thyroid nodule (not recorded which). Some clones in this sample may be carry-over from other donors' samples. Sequencing was carried out using blood.

CDR3 protein: CASSRGGGGAGKNIQYF. CDR3 sequence (DNA): TGTGCCAGCAGCCGGGGGGGCGGCGGGGCTGGCAAAAACATTCAGTACTTC. This sequence joins TRBV27 and TRBJ2-4; 8 nucleotides agree with TRBD2. This CDR3 comprises 17 residues. The V and J ends lost 6 bases and 3 bases, in that order; junction bases with no gene match: 13. Germline V gene sequence: CDR1 MNHEY, CDR2 SMNVEV (reference sequence).